These 13 T cell receptor beta chains were all obtained from the same sample, sequenced in a study of CD8 T cells in Susac syndrome. Random hexamers were used to reverse transcribe roughly 0.5 to 1 ug of RNA. TCRdb redid the calling of the immunoSEQ multiplex PCR reads with MiXCR, one entry per CDR3 protein. This table holds 210,000 or so distinct CDR3 sequences, 85% to 95% found once. Sequences were obtained from CD4+ T cells from PBMCs. These TCRs come from a human donor with Susac syndrome.

The CDR3 nucleotides are TGTGCCAGCAGCCCCGCGACAGGGGAGGATCAGCCCCAGCATTTT. Translation gives CASSPATGEDQPQHF. The chain joins TRBV5-6 to TRBJ1-5, with 8 bases lining up with TRBD1. The length of the CDR3 is 15 residues. The germline V gene has CDR1 SGHDT and CDR2 YYEEEE. The trim removed 4 bases at V and 5 bases at J, leaving 8 bases unmatched.

The V gene is TRBV9, the J gene TRBJ1-4; D call uncertain. The CDR3 totals 17 residues. The ends were cut back, 0 bases at V and 5 bases at J, with 17 bases in the middle. Germline V gives CDR1 SGDLS, CDR2 YYNGEE. The CDR3 sequence: CASSVVISLEENEKLFF. CDR3 sequence (DNA): TGTGCCAGCAGCGTAGTAATAAGTTTGGAGGAGAATGAAAAACTGTTTTTT.

V and J are TRBV5-4 and TRBJ1-4; D might be TRBD1 (6 bases). Between the trimmed V and J ends, which lost 0 bases and 3 bases, there was a span of 9 bases. Germline assignment: CDR1 SGHNT and CDR2 YYREEE (reference sequence). This CDR3 has 15 amino acids. The CDR3 DNA sequence: TGTGCCAGCAGCTTGGCCAAGGGGGCTAATGAAAAACTGTTTTTT. It specifies CASSLAKGANEKLFF.

The V and J genes are TRBV5-1 and TRBJ2-5; perhaps D is TRBD1 or TRBD2 (5 bases each). The CDR3 loop spans 14 amino acids. Trimming cost V 0 bases and J 5 bases, with 11 bases left between them. Germline V lookup: CDR1 SGHRS, CDR2 YFSETQ. CDR3 coding DNA: TGCGCCAGCAGCTTGGATGGGGGTCTGGAGACCCAGTACTTC. Amino acid sequence: CASSLDGGLETQYF.

This clonotype was picked up one time. The CDR3 spells CASRPPGINTEAFF. The CDR3 coding sequence is TGTGCCAGCAGACCCCCGGGGATCAACACTGAAGCTTTCTTT. The chain recombines TRBV6-5 with TRBJ1-1, with D unclear. The V and J ends lost 6 bases and 2 bases respectively, with 13 bases between them. The germline V gene has CDR1 MNHEY and CDR2 SVGAGI. This CDR3 is 14 amino acids long.

V is TRBV20-1 and J is TRBJ2-5; TRBD1 or TRBD2 may be the D gene (6 bases each). The CDR3 is 14 residues long. The germline V gene encodes CDR1 DFQATT and CDR2 SNEGSKA (reference sequence). V lost 5 bases and J 5 bases, leaving 18 bases between the germline ends. The CDR3 sequence is CSAGPVEGDETQYF. The CDR3 nucleotides are TGCAGTGCTGGCCCGGTGGAGGGGGACGAGACCCAGTACTTC.

This chain joins TRBV29-1 and TRBJ2-5; 12 bases fit TRBD2. After removal of 5 bases from V and 5 bases from J, the junction contained 12 bases not matched to a gene. Germline V gives CDR1 SQVTM, CDR2 ANQGSEA. The CDR3 length is 16 residues. The CDR3 spells CSVRTSGVLGWETQYF. CDR3 sequence (DNA): TGCAGCGTTCGGACTAGCGGGGTACTAGGGTGGGAGACCCAGTACTTC.

V and J are TRBV11-2 and TRBJ2-7; TRBD1 agrees at 10 bases. Looked up from germline, CDR1 is SGHAT and CDR2 is FQNNGV. CDR3 length: 14 residues. The junction had 5 bases not matched to a gene; V was cut back by 5 bases and J by 4 bases. CDR3 residues: CASSPTGQGYEQYF. CDR3 sequence (DNA): TGTGCCAGCAGCCCAACGGGACAGGGGTACGAGCAGTACTTC.

Notes on this clonotype: The junction departs from germline at one end; a sequencing error may be responsible. The V gene is TRBV7-7, the J gene TRBJ2-5; 8 bases map to TRBD1. Germline-derived CDR1 and CDR2 are SSHAT and FNYEAQ (reference sequence). The CDR3 is 15 amino acids. The CDR3: CASSLTGQGRETQYF. CDR3 DNA sequence: TGTGCTAGCAGCTTGACCGGACAGGGCAGGGAGACCCAGTACTTC.

The V and J genes are TRBV3-1 and TRBJ1-1, with D perhaps TRBD1 (5 bases). From germline, CDR1 is LGHDT and CDR2 YNNKEL (reference sequence). Trimming shortened V by 6 bases and J by 1 base, and 15 bases separated the two germline ends. The CDR3 covers 15 residues. CDR3 in amino acids: CASSPTRAGNTEAFF. CDR3 nucleotide sequence: TGTGCCAGCAGTCCAACCAGGGCGGGGAACACTGAAGCTTTCTTT.

The chain combines TRBV18 with TRBJ1-5; D may be TRBD1 (5 bases). The germline gives CDR1 KGHSH, CDR2 LQKENI. There are 16 residues in the CDR3. Trimming shortened V by 6 bases and J by 1 base, and 16 bases separated the two germline ends. The CDR3 spells CASSVTGRSSNQPQHF. CDR3 in DNA: TGTGCCAGCTCCGTAACGGGGCGGTCGAGCAATCAGCCCCAGCATTTT.

The chain has TRBV20-1 and TRBJ2-1; TRBD1 matches at 10 bases. Germline V gives CDR1 DFQATT, CDR2 SNEGSKA (reference sequence). This CDR3 contains 14 residues. J was trimmed by 4 bases and V by 3 bases; bases with no gene match: 3. The CDR3 region is CSASRGQGYNEQFF. The CDR3 DNA is TGCAGTGCTAGTCGGGGACAGGGGTACAATGAGCAGTTCTTC.

The J gene is TRBJ2-2, the V gene TRBV20-1; D might be TRBD2 (6 bases). Trimming stripped 2 bases from V and 4 bases from J, with 11 bases between. From germline, CDR1 is DFQATT and CDR2 SNEGSKA (reference sequence). The CDR3 length is 14 residues. The DNA of the CDR3 is TGCAGTGCTAGAATGGGGGACTTCACCGGGGAGCTGTTTTTT. This codes for CSARMGDFTGELFF.